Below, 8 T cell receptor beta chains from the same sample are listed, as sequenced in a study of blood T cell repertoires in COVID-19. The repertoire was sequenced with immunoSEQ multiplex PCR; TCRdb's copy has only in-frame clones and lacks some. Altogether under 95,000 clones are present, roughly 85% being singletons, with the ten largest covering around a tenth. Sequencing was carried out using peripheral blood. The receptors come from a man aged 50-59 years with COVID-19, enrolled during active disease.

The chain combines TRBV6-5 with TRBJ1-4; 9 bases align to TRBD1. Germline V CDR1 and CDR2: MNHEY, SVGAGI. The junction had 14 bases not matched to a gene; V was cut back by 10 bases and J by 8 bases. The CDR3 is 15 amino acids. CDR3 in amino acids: CATKTTGQGGEKLFF. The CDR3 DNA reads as TGTGCCACCAAAACAACGGGACAGGGAGGCGAAAAACTGTTTTTT.

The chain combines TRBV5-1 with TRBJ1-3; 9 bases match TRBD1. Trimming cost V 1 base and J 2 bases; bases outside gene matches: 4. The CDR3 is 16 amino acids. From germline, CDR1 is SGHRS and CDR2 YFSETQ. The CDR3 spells CASSLYRQGAGNTIYF. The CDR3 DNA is TGCGCCAGCAGCTTGTACCGACAGGGGGCTGGAAACACCATATATTTT.

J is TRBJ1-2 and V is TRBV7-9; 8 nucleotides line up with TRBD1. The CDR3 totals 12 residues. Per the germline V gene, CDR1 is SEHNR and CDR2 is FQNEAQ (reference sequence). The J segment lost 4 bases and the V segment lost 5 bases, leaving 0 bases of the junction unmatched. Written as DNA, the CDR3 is TGTGCCAGCAGCGGACAGGGCTATGGCTACACCTTC. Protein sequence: CASSGQGYGYTF.

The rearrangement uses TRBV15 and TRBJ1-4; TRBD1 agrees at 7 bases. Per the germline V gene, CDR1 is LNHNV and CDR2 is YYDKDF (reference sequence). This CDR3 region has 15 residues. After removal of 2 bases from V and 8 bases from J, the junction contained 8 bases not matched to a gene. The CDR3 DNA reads TGTGCCACCAGCAGACGACAGGGAAACGGGGAAAAACTGTTTTTT. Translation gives CATSRRQGNGEKLFF.

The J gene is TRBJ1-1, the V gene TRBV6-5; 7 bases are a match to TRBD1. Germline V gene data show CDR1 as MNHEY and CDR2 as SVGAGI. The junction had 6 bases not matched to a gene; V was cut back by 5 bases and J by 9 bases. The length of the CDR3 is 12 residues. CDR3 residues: CASSTYRGQAFF. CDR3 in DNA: TGTGCCAGCAGTACTTACAGGGGCCAAGCTTTCTTT.

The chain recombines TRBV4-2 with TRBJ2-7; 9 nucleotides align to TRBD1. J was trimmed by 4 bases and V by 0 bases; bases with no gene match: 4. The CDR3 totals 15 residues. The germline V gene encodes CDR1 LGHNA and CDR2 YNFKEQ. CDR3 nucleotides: TGTGCCAGCAGCCAAGATTTGGGACAGGGTTACGAGCAGTACTTC. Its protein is CASSQDLGQGYEQYF.

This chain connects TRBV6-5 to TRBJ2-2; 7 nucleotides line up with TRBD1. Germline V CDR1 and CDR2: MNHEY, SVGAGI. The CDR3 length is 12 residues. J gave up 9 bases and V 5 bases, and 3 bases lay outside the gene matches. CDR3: CASSNRGRELFF. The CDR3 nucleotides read TGTGCCAGCAGTAACAGGGGCCGGGAGCTGTTTTTT.

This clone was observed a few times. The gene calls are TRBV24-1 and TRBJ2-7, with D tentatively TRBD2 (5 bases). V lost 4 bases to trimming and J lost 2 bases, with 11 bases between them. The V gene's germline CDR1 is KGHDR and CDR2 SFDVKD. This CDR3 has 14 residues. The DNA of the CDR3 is TGTGCCACCAGTGACCATAGGGAGACCTACGAGCAGTACTTC. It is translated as CATSDHRETYEQYF.